The rows below give T cell receptor beta chains drawn from one sample of a study of cytotoxic CD8 clonotypes in ibrutinib-treated CLL. The data were produced by immunoSEQ multiplex PCR, yet TCRdb's version contains in-frame clones alone and is incomplete. The sample contains around 140,000 clones, around 81% of which appear only once. The sequencing here drew on PBMCs, taken after 36 months of ibrutinib treatment. These TCRs come from a human donor with chronic lymphocytic leukemia. The CDR3 runs from the conserved cysteine through the conserved F or W. A D gene is named only where the DNA matches it firmly. Clone size is not always given. Where it is, it says once, few, many or a class for expanded clones.

CDR3 protein,CDR3 DNA,D gene,clone size,J gene,V gene
CASSVSSTEAFF,TGTGCCAGTAGTGTGTCAAGCACTGAAGCTTTCTTT,.,.,TRBJ1-1,TRBV7-9
CAISGGTMNTEAFF,TGTGCCATCAGTGGGGGAACCATGAACACTGAAGCTTTCTTT,.,.,TRBJ1-1,TRBV10-3
CASSATGTGRGYTF,TGTGCCAGCAGCGCCACCGGGACAGGGAGGGGCTACACCTTC,TRBD1,.,TRBJ1-2,TRBV7-9
CASSLETSLQETQYF,TGTGCCAGCAGCTTAGAGACTAGCCTCCAAGAGACCCAGTACTTC,TRBD2,.,TRBJ2-5,TRBV7-9
CASSPWTGGFGELFF,TGTGCCAGCAGTCCCTGGACAGGGGGCTTCGGGGAGCTGTTTTTT,TRBD1,.,TRBJ2-2,TRBV27
CASSYRSGGTEQFF,TGTGCCAGCAGTTACCGGTCTGGCGGTACTGAGCAGTTCTTC,.,.,TRBJ2-1,TRBV6-6
CASSYGGLYSNQPQHF,TGTGCCAGCAGTTACGGTGGCCTGTATAGCAATCAGCCCCAGCATTTT,.,.,TRBJ1-5,TRBV6-5
CASSWAWDGEAFF,TGTGCCAGCAGCTGGGCATGGGACGGTGAAGCTTTCTTT,.,few,TRBJ1-1,TRBV5-5
CASRSLLAGESSGANVLTF,TGTGCCAGCAGGTCACTACTAGCGGGGGAGAGCTCTGGGGCCAACGTCCTGACTTTC,TRBD2,few,TRBJ2-6,TRBV27
CASSPGTNEQFF,TGTGCCAGCAGTCCCGGGACTAATGAGCAGTTCTTC,.,once,TRBJ2-1,TRBV6-6
CASSPSGGGSTDTQYF,TGTGCCAGCAGCCCCAGCGGCGGGGGGAGCACAGATACGCAGTATTTT,TRBD2,.,TRBJ2-3,TRBV16
CASSLAAGGPGTGELFF,TGCGCCAGCAGCTTGGCGGCGGGAGGGCCCGGGACCGGGGAGCTGTTTTTT,TRBD2,.,TRBJ2-2,TRBV5-1
CASSGSDYNEKLFF,TGCGCCAGCAGCGGATCGGATTACAATGAAAAACTGTTTTTT,.,few,TRBJ1-4,TRBV5-1
CGKRGGYGYTF,TGTGGGAAGAGGGGAGGCTATGGCTACACCTTC,.,few,TRBJ1-2,TRBV15
CASSITPGGGTEAFF,TGCGCCAGCAGCATAACACCGGGGGGAGGGACTGAAGCTTTCTTT,.,.,TRBJ1-1,TRBV5-1
CASSTRTGAYEQYF,TGCGCCAGCAGCACACGGACAGGGGCGTACGAGCAGTACTTC,TRBD1,.,TRBJ2-7,TRBV4-1
CASSLSGSSYEQYF,TGTGCCAGCAGCTTGAGTGGGAGCTCCTACGAGCAGTACTTC,.,.,TRBJ2-7,TRBV5-4
CASSSNRDGEKLFF,TGTGCCAGCTCATCGAACAGGGACGGAGAAAAACTGTTTTTT,.,.,TRBJ1-4,TRBV18
CAWSDGGNTEAFF,TGTGCCTGGTCGGACGGGGGGAACACTGAAGCTTTCTTT,.,.,TRBJ1-1,TRBV30
CASSWAGSTYEQYF,TGTGCCAGTAGTTGGGCGGGTTCGACCTACGAGCAGTACTTC,.,.,TRBJ2-7,TRBV19
CASSFVGTERNQPQHF,TGTGCCAGCAGTTTCGTGGGGACAGAACGGAATCAGCCCCAGCATTTT,TRBD1,.,TRBJ1-5,TRBV27
CATSRDVVRGSQPQHF,TGTGCCACCAGCAGAGATGTTGTCCGGGGTAGTCAGCCCCAGCATTTT,.,few,TRBJ1-5,TRBV15
CAWSPGPHGYTF,TGTGCCTGGAGTCCGGGACCTCATGGCTACACCTTC,.,.,TRBJ1-2,TRBV30
CATSRERGGLHYGYTF,TGTGCCACCAGCAGAGAGCGTGGGGGGCTGCACTATGGCTACACCTTC,.,.,TRBJ1-2,TRBV15
CASSLVAGGNYGYTF,TGCGCCAGCAGCTTGGTGGCAGGGGGTAACTATGGCTACACCTTC,TRBD1,.,TRBJ1-2,TRBV5-1
CAWSPPVPNQPQHF,TGTGCCTGGAGCCCCCCGGTTCCTAATCAGCCCCAGCATTTT,.,.,TRBJ1-5,TRBV30
CASSSLAASTDTQYF,TGTGCCAGCTCAAGCCTAGCGGCTAGCACAGATACGCAGTATTTT,TRBD2,.,TRBJ2-3,TRBV18
CASNGVAGYTF,TGTGCCAGCAACGGTGTGGCTGGCTACACCTTC,.,.,TRBJ1-2,TRBV6-1
CASSSAGYNEQFF,TGTGCCAGCAGCTCCGCGGGGTACAATGAGCAGTTCTTC,.,.,TRBJ2-1,TRBV5-4